The clone carrying this T cell receptor (beta chain) came up once. Its antigen is still unknown. This sample is part of a study of T cell clonotyping in hematopoietic cell transplantation. Study observations and caveats: Cells were unsorted, so CD4 and CD8 contributions were not separated. Broader posttransplant TCR repertoire diversity was predicted by graft donor and pretransplant recipient Inverse Simpson Index values.

The time point here: recipient sample about 28 days before transplant, after cytoreduction. The V gene lost 7 bases and the J gene lost 0 bases, with 9 bases spanning the gap. CDR3 size: 13 residues. Germline CDR1 and CDR2: SNHLY and FYNNEI. Some clones are missing from TCRdb's copy, which holds only in-frame ones; the method was immunoSEQ multiplex PCR. The table has some 30,000 clones, 60% to 80% seen once. The TCR originated in a man aged 50-60 years with myelodysplastic syndrome. Some clones in this sample may be carry-over from other donors' samples. The chain employs TRBV2 and TRBJ1-1, with unresolved D. The sample here was peripheral blood mononuclear cells, taken before stem cell transplant. The CDR3 loop is CASIRDLNTEAFF. The CDR3 coding sequence is TGTGCCAGCATACGGGATTTGAACACTGAAGCTTTCTTT.